What follows are 25 T cell receptor beta chains derived from one specimen sequenced in a study of shared clonotypes between healthy human individuals. Clones were read by immunoSEQ multiplex PCR, and TCRdb kept only the in-frame ones, dropping some. The data show some 2 million clones, 85% to 95% seen once. Sequencing used naive CD4+ T cells sorted from blood. As to subset: CD45RA+ positively selected. These receptors were taken from a young man in good health.

The V and J genes are TRBV7-2 and TRBJ1-5; D perhaps matches TRBD1 (5 bases). Germline V CDR1 and CDR2: SGHTA, FQGNSA. This CDR3 is built from 14 residues. V lost 3 bases and J lost 8, with 14 bases in between. CDR3 in DNA: TGTGCCAGCAGCTTGGCAGGGCTATCGGAGCCCCAGCATTTT. It translates to CASSLAGLSEPQHF.

DNA for the CDR3: TGTGCCAGCAGCTTGCTGGCATGGGAGACCCAGTACTTC. As protein: CASSLLAWETQYF. The genes are TRBV5-4 and TRBJ2-5, with D hard to call. The ends were cut back, 1 base at V and 5 bases at J, with 9 bases in the middle. Looked up from germline, CDR1 is SGHNT and CDR2 is YYREEE (reference sequence). This CDR3 contains 13 residues.

A few counts support this clone. This sample includes further DNA sequences coding for the same CDR3. The genes are TRBV11-2 and TRBJ2-5; D gene ambiguous. Deletions cut 2 bases from V and 3 bases from J, with 1 base between. This CDR3 is 11 amino acids long. Germline V gene data show CDR1 as SGHAT and CDR2 as FQNNGV. As DNA, the CDR3 is TGTGCCAGCAGCTTAAAAGAGACCCAGTACTTC. Its protein is CASSLKETQYF.

V usage is TRBV18 and J usage is TRBJ2-1, with TRBD1 matching over 7 bases. V shed 0 bases, J shed 10 bases, and the junction held 9 bases outside the gene matches. The CDR3 runs to 15 residues. Germline V gene lookup returns CDR1 KGHSH and CDR2 LQKENI. Here the CDR3 reads CASSPPGQPLGEQFF. CDR3 nucleotides: TGTGCCAGCTCACCACCGGGACAGCCCCTCGGGGAGCAGTTCTTC.

The chain couples TRBV28 to TRBJ1-5; D is ambiguous. In germline, CDR1 is MDHEN, CDR2 SYDVKM. The V end lost 3 bases, the J end lost 8 bases, and 5 bases lay between the germline ends. The CDR3 spans 11 residues. The CDR3 spells CASSLYEPQHF. CDR3 nucleotide sequence: TGTGCCAGCAGTTTGTACGAGCCCCAGCATTTT.

This clone was counted only a few times. This chain links TRBV19 with TRBJ1-5, with D uncertain. The length of the CDR3 is 10 residues. Trimming left V 8 bases short and J 6 bases short, with 5 bases between. The V gene's germline CDR1 is LNHDA and CDR2 SQIVND (reference sequence). This chain's CDR3 is CASGLQPQHF. The CDR3 region has the DNA TGTGCCAGTGGGCTTCAGCCCCAGCATTTT.

V gene TRBV5-6 combines with J gene TRBJ2-1; 13 bases match TRBD2. The germline V gene has CDR1 SGHDT and CDR2 YYEEEE. J gave up 7 bases and V 4 bases, and 8 bases lay outside the gene matches. CDR3 length: 16 residues. The CDR3 region has the DNA TGTGCCAGCAGCCGGCCCGGGACTAGCGGGGAGAATGAGCAGTTCTTC. Translation gives CASSRPGTSGENEQFF.

This clone has only one observation. The chain recombines TRBV15 with TRBJ2-5, with TRBD2 matching over 16 bases. The ends lost 1 base at V and 2 bases at J; junction bases unmatched: 1. CDR1 and CDR2 from the germline V gene are LNHNV and YYDKDF (reference sequence). The CDR3 runs to 17 residues. CDR3 loop: CATSRGGLAGGQETQYF. CDR3 coding DNA: TGTGCCACCAGCAGAGGGGGACTAGCGGGAGGGCAAGAGACCCAGTACTTC.

V gene TRBV28 combines with J gene TRBJ1-2, with D tentatively TRBD1 (5 bases). The CDR3 has 12 residues. Germline-derived CDR1 and CDR2 are MDHEN and SYDVKM. V gave up 2 bases and J gave up 8 bases, with 9 bases separating them. The chain's CDR3 is CASSLPGFGYTF. As DNA, the CDR3 is TGTGCCAGCAGTTTACCAGGGTTCGGCTACACCTTC.

Notes on this clone: Other DNA variants within this sample encode the same CDR3. The chain is built from TRBV5-6 and TRBJ2-5, with D possibly matching TRBD1 (6 bases). Trimming cost V 0 bases and J 5 bases, with 8 bases left between them. The CDR3 runs 13 residues. Looked up from germline, CDR1 is SGHDT and CDR2 is YYEEEE. CDR3 nucleotide sequence: TGTGCCAGCAGCTTGGCAGGGGTCGAGACCCAGTACTTC. This encodes CASSLAGVETQYF.

The rearrangement uses TRBV7-8 and TRBJ1-1; D not resolved. The CDR3 spans 15 residues. Germline V gene sequence: CDR1 SGHVS, CDR2 FQNEAQ. V shed 1 base and J shed 2 bases, with 11 bases lying between them. The CDR3 loop is CASSLEGIDNTEAFF. Here the CDR3 DNA reads TGTGCCAGCAGCTTAGAAGGAATCGATAACACTGAAGCTTTCTTT.

This chain links TRBV29-1 with TRBJ2-5, with 11 bases identical to TRBD1. Losses at the gene ends were 6 bases for V and 6 bases for J; bases not matched to a gene: 9. The CDR3 has 14 residues. Germline values: CDR1 SQVTM, CDR2 ANQGSEA. DNA for the CDR3: TGCAGCGTGCAAATGGGGGACAGGGGGAAGACCCAGTACTTC. Its protein product is CSVQMGDRGKTQYF.

As for this clone: The junction differs from germline at one of its ends, possibly a read error. The rearrangement joins TRBV7-2 to TRBJ1-2, with 7 nucleotides matching TRBD1. Germline lookup yields CDR1 SGHTA and CDR2 FQGNSA. The CDR3 runs to 12 residues. CDR3 sequence reads: CASSLGGGTAIF. CDR3 coding DNA: TGTGCCAGCAGCTTGGGCGGGGGGACAGCCATCTTC.

As regards this clone: Other nucleotide sequences from this sample produce the same CDR3. V is TRBV7-3 and J is TRBJ2-5, with 7 positions matching TRBD2. The V gene end was trimmed by 6 bases and the J gene end by 3 bases; junction bases not matched to a gene: 10. Germline lookup yields CDR1 SGHTA and CDR2 FQGTGA. CDR3 size: 15 residues. The CDR3 region has the DNA TGTGCCAGCAGTCTGGGCCTGGCGGGGGAAGAGACCCAGTACTTC. Its translation: CASSLGLAGEETQYF.

The rearrangement links TRBV4-1 to TRBJ2-5; D is unclear. The CDR3 extends over 16 amino acids. The V and J ends lost 2 bases and 3 bases respectively, with 16 bases between them. Germline V CDR1 and CDR2: MGHRA, YSYEKL. Here the CDR3 DNA reads TGCGCCAGCAGCCAAAGTCCAGAGCGTTCAAAAGAGACCCAGTACTTC. Translation: CASSQSPERSKETQYF.

This sequence joins TRBV5-1 and TRBJ2-7; the match to TRBD2 covers 15 bases. This CDR3 has 17 amino acids. V dropped 4 bases and J dropped 1; count of bases not matched to a gene: 6. Germline loops: CDR1 SGHRS, CDR2 YFSETQ. CDR3 in amino acids: CASSEGTSGGRSYEQYF. CDR3 DNA: TGCGCCAGCAGCGAAGGGACTAGCGGGGGGAGATCCTACGAGCAGTACTTC.

In regard to this clone: Since a much larger clone is just one base distant, this may be a read error. The V and J genes are TRBV27 and TRBJ1-2; D gene uncertain. The CDR3 extends over 14 amino acids. Germline CDR1 reads MNHEY; CDR2 reads SMNVEV (reference sequence). With 3 bases removed from V and 9 bases from J, the gap between germline ends came to 17 bases. The CDR3 here is CASSFLPPRDSYTF. The DNA for the CDR3 is TGTGCCAGCAGTTTCCTCCCTCCGAGGGATAGCTACACCTTC.

The J gene is TRBJ2-2, the V gene TRBV6-1, with D unresolved. Germline CDR1 and CDR2: MNHNS and SASEGT. The CDR3 consists of 13 residues. The V gene lost 3 bases and the J gene lost 8 bases, with 10 bases spanning the gap. CDR3 bases: TGTGCCAGCAGTGAGGTTATTTCGGGGGAGCTGTTTTTT. Amino acid sequence: CASSEVISGELFF.

The chain recombines TRBV11-2 with TRBJ2-7, with 10 nucleotides matching TRBD2. This CDR3 has 16 residues. After removal of 2 bases from V and 0 bases from J, the junction contained 4 bases not matched to a gene. CDR1 is SGHAT, CDR2 FQNNGV, per germline. The CDR3 region is CASSLQVAGGSYEQYF. The CDR3 region has the DNA TGTGCCAGCAGCTTACAGGTAGCGGGAGGCTCCTACGAGCAGTACTTC.

This chain uses TRBV30 with TRBJ1-1, with 7 bases lining up with TRBD1. The CDR3 runs to 13 residues. The germline V gene has CDR1 GTSNPN and CDR2 SVGIG (reference sequence). Trimming removed 1 base from V and 4 bases from J; junction bases left unmatched: 3. The CDR3 protein is CAWSGRGGTEAFF. The CDR3 DNA reads TGTGCCTGGAGTGGCAGGGGGGGCACTGAAGCTTTCTTT.

This rearrangement joins TRBV6-6 to TRBJ1-1; 11 bases match TRBD1. This CDR3 is built from 16 residues. The V gene's germline CDR1 is MNHNY and CDR2 SVGAGI (reference sequence). V shed 6 bases and J 7 bases; nucleotides not matched to a gene: 13. This CDR3 reads CASSLRGTGGKDEAFF. CDR3 sequence (DNA): TGTGCCAGCAGCTTACGTGGGACAGGGGGTAAAGATGAAGCTTTCTTT.

The chain has TRBV18 and TRBJ2-3, with TRBD1 identical over 7 bases. J was trimmed by 2 bases and V by 3 bases; bases with no gene match: 5. Germline V gene data show CDR1 as KGHSH and CDR2 as LQKENI. The CDR3 length is 15 residues. The CDR3 spells CASSPLQGTTDTQYF. The CDR3 coding sequence is TGTGCCAGCTCACCGTTACAGGGGACCACAGATACGCAGTATTTT.

This chain links TRBV7-2 with TRBJ1-6, with no clear D. Germline V lookup: CDR1 SGHTA, CDR2 FQGNSA. The CDR3 sequence is 14 residues long. Deletions cut 1 base from V and 7 bases from J, with 8 bases between. The DNA of the CDR3 is TGTGCCAGCAGCTTAGTACAGCTAAATTCACCCCTCCACTTT. This gives the protein CASSLVQLNSPLHF. Based on the CDR3 plus reference TRBV7-2 and TRBJ1-6, the full variable domain is GAGVSQSPSNKVTEKGKDVELRCDPISGHTALYWYRQSLGQGLEFLIYFQGNSAPDKSGLPSDRFSAERTGGSVSTLTIQRTQQEDSAVYLCASSLVQLNSPLHFGNGTRLTVT.

This clone was observed many times. The chain links TRBV15 to TRBJ1-1; no definite D call. The CDR3 covers 14 residues. The V and J ends lost 3 bases and 0 bases respectively, with 8 bases between them. Looked up from germline, CDR1 is LNHNV and CDR2 is YYDKDF (reference sequence). The CDR3 nucleotides read TGTGCCACCAGCAGTCACGGGGTGAACACTGAAGCTTTCTTT. It translates to CATSSHGVNTEAFF. Full variable domain (rest looked up from reference TRBV15 and TRBJ1-1): DAMVIQNPRYQVTQFGKPVTLSCSQTLNHNVMYWYQQKSSQAPKLLFHYYDKDFNNEADTPDNFQSRRPNTSFCFLDIRSPGLGDTAMYLCATSSHGVNTEAFFGQGTRLTVV.

The rearrangement joins TRBV5-1 to TRBJ1-2; weak D call: TRBD1 (5 bases). The V gene's germline CDR1 is SGHRS and CDR2 YFSETQ. The CDR3 runs to 15 residues. The ends were cut back, 4 bases at V and 4 bases at J, with 17 bases in the middle. CDR3 amino acids: CASSVGGSGIYGYTF. CDR3 nucleotide sequence: TGCGCCAGCAGCGTCGGGGGGTCAGGGATCTATGGCTACACCTTC.